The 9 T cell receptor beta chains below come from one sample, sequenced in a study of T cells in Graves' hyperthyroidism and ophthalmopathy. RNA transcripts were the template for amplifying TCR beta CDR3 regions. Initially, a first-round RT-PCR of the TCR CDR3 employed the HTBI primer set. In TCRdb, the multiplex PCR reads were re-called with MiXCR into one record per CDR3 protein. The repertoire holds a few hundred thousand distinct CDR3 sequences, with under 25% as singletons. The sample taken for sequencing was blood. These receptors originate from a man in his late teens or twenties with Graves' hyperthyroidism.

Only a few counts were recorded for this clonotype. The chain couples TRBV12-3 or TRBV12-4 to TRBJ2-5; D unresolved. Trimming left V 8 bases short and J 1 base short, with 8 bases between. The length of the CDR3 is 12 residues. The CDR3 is CASPSPQETQYF. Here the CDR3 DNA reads TGTGCCAGCCCGTCTCCCCAAGAGACCCAGTACTTC.

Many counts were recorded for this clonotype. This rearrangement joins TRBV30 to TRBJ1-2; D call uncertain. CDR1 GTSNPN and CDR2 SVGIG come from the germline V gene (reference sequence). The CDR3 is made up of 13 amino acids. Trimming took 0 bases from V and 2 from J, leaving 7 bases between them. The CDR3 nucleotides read TGTGCCTGGAGTGTACAGCTCAACTATGGCTACACCTTC. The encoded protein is CAWSVQLNYGYTF.

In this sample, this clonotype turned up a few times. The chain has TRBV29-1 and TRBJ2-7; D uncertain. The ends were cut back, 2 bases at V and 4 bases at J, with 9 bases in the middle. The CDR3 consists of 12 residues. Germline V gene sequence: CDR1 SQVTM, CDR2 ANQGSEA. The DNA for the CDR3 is TGCAGCGTTGAACGAGACGGGTACGAGCAGTACTTC. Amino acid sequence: CSVERDGYEQYF.

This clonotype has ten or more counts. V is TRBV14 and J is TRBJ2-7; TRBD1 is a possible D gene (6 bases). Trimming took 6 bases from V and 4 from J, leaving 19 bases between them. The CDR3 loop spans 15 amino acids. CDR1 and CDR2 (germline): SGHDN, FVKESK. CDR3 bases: TGTGCCAGCAGTGAGGGATGGGGGACACGGTACGAGCAGTACTTC. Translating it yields CASSEGWGTRYEQYF.

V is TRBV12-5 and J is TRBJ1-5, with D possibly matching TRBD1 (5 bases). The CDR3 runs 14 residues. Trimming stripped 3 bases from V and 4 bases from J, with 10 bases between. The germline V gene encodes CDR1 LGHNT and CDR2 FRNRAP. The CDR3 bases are TGTGCTAGTGGTTTATATTCAGGGAATCAGCCCCAGCATTTT. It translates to CASGLYSGNQPQHF.

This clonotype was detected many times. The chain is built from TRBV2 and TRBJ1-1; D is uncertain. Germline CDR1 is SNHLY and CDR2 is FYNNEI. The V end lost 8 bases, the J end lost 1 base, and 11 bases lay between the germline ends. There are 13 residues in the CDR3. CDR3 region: CASSSPTNTEAFF. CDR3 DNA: TGTGCCAGCTCAAGCCCTACGAACACTGAAGCTTTCTTT.

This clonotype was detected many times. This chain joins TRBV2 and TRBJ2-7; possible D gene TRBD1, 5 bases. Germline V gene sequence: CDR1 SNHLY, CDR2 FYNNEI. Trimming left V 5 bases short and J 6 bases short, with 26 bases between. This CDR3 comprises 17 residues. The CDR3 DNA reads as TGTGCCAGCAGTTTTTGGGGCAGGCCTCTTTCATCGCGCGAGCAGTACTTC. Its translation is CASSFWGRPLSSREQYF. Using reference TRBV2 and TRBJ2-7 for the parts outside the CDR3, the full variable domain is EPEVTQTPSHQVTQMGQEVILRCVPISNHLYFYWYRQILGQKVEFLVSFYNNEISEKSEIFDDQFSVERPDGSNFTLKIRSTKLEDSAMYFCASSFWGRPLSSREQYFGPGTRLTVT.

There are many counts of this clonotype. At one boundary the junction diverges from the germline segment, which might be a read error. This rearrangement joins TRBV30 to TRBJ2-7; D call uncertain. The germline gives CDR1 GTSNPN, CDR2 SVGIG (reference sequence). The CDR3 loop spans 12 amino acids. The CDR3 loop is CAWGVPAYEQYF. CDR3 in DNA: TGTGCCTGGGGTGTTCCAGCCTACGAGCAGTACTTC.

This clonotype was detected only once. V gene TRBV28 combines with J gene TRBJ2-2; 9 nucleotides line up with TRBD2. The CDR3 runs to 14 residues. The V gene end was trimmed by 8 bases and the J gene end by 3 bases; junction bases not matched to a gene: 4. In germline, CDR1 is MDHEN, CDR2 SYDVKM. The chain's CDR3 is CASVAGDDTGELFF. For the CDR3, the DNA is TGTGCCAGCGTAGCGGGAGACGACACCGGGGAGCTGTTTTTT. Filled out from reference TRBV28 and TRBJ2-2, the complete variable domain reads DVKVTQSSRYLVKRTGEKVFLECVQDMDHENMFWYRQDPGLGLRLIYFSYDVKMKEKGDIPEGYSVSREKKERFSLILESASTNQTSMYLCASVAGDDTGELFFGEGSRLTVL.